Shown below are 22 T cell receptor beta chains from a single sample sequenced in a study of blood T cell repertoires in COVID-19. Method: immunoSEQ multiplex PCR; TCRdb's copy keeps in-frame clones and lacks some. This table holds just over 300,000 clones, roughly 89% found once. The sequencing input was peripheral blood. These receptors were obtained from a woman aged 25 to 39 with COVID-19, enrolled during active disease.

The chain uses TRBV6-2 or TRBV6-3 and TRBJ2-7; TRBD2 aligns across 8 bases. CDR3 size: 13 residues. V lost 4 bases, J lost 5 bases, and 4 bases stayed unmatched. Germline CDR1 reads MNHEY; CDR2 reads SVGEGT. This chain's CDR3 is CASSLREANEQYF. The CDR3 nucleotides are TGTGCCAGCAGTTTGCGGGAGGCCAACGAGCAGTACTTC.

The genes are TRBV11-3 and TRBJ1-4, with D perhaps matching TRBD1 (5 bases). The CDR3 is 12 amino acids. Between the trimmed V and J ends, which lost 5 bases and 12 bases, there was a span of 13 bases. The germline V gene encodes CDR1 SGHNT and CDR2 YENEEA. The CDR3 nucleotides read TGTGCCAGCAGCGAGGGACTTCAAGAACTGTTTTTT. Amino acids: CASSEGLQELFF.

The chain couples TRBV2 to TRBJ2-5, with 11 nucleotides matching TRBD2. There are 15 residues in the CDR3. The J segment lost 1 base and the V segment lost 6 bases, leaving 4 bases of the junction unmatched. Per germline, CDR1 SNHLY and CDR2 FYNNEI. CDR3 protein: CASRYLAGGQETQYF. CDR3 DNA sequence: TGTGCCAGCAGATACCTAGCGGGGGGCCAAGAGACCCAGTACTTC.

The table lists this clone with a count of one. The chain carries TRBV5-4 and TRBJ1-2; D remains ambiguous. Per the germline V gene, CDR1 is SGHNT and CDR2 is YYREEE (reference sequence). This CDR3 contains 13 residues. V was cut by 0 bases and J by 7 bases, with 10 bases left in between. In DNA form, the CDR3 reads TGTGCCAGCAGCTTGGGGCAGGCCTTTGGCTACACCTTC. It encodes CASSLGQAFGYTF.

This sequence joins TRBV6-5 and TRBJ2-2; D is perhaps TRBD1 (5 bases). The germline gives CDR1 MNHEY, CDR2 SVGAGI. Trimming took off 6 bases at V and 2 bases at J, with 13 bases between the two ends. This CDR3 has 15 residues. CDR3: CASSLQELNTGELFF. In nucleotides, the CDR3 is TGTGCCAGCAGCCTACAGGAGCTTAACACCGGGGAGCTGTTTTTT.

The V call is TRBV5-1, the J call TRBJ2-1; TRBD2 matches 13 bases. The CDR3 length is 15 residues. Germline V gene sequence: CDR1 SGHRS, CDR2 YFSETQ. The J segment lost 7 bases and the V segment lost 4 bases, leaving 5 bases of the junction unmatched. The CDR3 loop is CASSTGTSGENEQFF. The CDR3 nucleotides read TGCGCCAGCAGCACCGGGACTAGCGGGGAGAATGAGCAGTTCTTC.

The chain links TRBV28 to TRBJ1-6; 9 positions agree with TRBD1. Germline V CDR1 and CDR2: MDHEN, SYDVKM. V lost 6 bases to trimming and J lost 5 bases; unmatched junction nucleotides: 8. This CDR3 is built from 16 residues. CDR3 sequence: CASSPGQGWNNSPLHF. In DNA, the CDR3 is TGTGCCAGCAGCCCAGGACAGGGGTGGAATAATTCACCCCTCCACTTT. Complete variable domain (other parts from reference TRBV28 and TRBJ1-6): DVKVTQSSRYLVKRTGEKVFLECVQDMDHENMFWYRQDPGLGLRLIYFSYDVKMKEKGDIPEGYSVSREKKERFSLILESASTNQTSMYLCASSPGQGWNNSPLHFGNGTRLTVT.

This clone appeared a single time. As DNA, the CDR3 is TGCGCCAGCAGCCAAGAAGGTGGGGGGTGGGACACTGAAGCTTTCTTT. Its protein is CASSQEGGGWDTEAFF. This chain connects TRBV4-1 to TRBJ1-1; D is possibly TRBD1 (5 bases). Germline assignment: CDR1 MGHRA and CDR2 YSYEKL. The germline V and J ends were trimmed by 0 bases and 3 bases, with 14 bases remaining between them. This CDR3 is 16 amino acids long.

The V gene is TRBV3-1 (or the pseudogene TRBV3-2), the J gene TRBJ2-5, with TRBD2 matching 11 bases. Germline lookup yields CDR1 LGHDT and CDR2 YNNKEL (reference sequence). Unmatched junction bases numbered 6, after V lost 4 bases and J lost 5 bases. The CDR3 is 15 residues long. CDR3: CASSLQTSGVETQYF. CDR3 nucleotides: TGTGCCAGCAGCCTCCAGACTAGCGGGGTCGAGACCCAGTACTTC.

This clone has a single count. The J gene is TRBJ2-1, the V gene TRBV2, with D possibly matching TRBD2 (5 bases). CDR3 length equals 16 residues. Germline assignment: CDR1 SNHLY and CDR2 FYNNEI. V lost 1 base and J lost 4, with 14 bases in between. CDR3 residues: CASSEEGGRRYNEQFF. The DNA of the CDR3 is TGTGCCAGCAGTGAAGAAGGAGGAAGGCGGTACAATGAGCAGTTCTTC.

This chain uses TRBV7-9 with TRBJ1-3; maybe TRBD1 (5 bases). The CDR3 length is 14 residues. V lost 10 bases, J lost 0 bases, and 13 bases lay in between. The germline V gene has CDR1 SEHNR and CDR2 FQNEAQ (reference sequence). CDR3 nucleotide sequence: TGTGCCACCGAGCAGGGACTCTCTGGAAACACCATATATTTT. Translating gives CATEQGLSGNTIYF.

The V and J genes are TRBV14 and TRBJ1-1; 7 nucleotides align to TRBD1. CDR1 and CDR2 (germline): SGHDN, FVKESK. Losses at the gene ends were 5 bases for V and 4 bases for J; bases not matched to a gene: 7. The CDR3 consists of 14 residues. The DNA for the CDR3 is TGTGCCAGCAGCGAACAGGGGACGGGCACTGAAGCTTTCTTT. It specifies CASSEQGTGTEAFF.

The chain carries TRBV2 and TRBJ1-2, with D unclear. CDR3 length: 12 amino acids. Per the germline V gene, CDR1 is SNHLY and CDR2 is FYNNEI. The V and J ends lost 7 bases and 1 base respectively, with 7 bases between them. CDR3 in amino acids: CASTENNYGYTF. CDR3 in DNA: TGTGCCAGCACCGAGAATAACTATGGCTACACCTTC. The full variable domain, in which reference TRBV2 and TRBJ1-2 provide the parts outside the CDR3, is EPEVTQTPSHQVTQMGQEVILRCVPISNHLYFYWYRQILGQKVEFLVSFYNNEISEKSEIFDDQFSVERPDGSNFTLKIRSTKLEDSAMYFCASTENNYGYTFGSGTRLTVV.

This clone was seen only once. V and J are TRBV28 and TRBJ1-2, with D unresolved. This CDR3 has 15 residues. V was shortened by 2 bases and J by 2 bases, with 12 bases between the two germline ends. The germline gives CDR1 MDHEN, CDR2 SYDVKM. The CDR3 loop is CASSLSRYSNYGYTF. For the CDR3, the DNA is TGTGCCAGCAGTTTAAGCAGGTACTCAAACTATGGCTACACCTTC.

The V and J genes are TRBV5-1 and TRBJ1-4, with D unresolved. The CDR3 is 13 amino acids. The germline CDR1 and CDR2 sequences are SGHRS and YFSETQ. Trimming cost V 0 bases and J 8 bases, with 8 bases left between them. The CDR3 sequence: CASSLDPREKLFF. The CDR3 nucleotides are TGCGCCAGCAGCTTGGACCCCCGGGAAAAACTGTTTTTT.

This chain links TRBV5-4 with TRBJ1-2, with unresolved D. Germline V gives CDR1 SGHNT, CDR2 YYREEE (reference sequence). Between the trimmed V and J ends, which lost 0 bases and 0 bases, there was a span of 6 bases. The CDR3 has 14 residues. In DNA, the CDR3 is TGTGCCAGCAGCTTGGCCATTGCTAACTATGGCTACACCTTC. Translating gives CASSLAIANYGYTF. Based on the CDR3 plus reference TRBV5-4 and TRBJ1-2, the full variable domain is ETGVTQSPTHLIKTRGQQVTLRCSSQSGHNTVSWYQQALGQGPQFIFQYYREEENGRGNFPPRFSGLQFPNYSSELNVNALELDDSALYLCASSLAIANYGYTFGSGTRLTVV.

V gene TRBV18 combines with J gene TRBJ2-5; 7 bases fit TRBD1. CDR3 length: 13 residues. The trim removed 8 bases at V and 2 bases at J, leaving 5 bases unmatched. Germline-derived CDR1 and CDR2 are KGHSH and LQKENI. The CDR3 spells CASVKGQQETQYF. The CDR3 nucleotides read TGTGCCAGCGTAAAGGGACAGCAAGAGACCCAGTACTTC. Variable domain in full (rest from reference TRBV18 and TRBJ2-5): NAGVMQNPRHLVRRRGQEARLRCSPMKGHSHVYWYRQLPEEGLKFMVYLQKENIIDESGMPKERFSAEFPKEGPSILRIQQVVRGDSAAYFCASVKGQQETQYFGPGTRLLVL.

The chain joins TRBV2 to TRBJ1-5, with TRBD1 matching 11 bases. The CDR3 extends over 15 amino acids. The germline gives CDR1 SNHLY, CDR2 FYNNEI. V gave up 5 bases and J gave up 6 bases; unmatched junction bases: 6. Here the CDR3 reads CASSQGQGAGQPQHF. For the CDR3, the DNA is TGTGCCAGCAGTCAAGGACAGGGGGCTGGTCAGCCCCAGCATTTT.

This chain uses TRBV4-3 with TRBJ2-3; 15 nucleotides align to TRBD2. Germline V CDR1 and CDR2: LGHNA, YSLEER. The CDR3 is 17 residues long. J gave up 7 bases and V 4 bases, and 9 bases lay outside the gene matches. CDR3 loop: CASSPGTSGGPENTQYF. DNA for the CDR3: TGCGCCAGCAGCCCAGGGACTAGCGGGGGGCCTGAGAATACGCAGTATTTT.

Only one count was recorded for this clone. The CDR3 DNA is TGTGCCAGCAGCCAAGATCGGCCAGGTGGAGGGTACTCTGGGGCCAACGTCCTGACTTTC. This codes for CASSQDRPGGGYSGANVLTF. This rearrangement joins TRBV14 to TRBJ2-6, with D possibly matching TRBD2 (6 bases). Trimming cost V 0 bases and J 0 bases, with 18 bases left between them. The CDR3 has 20 residues. The germline V gene has CDR1 SGHDN and CDR2 FVKESK.

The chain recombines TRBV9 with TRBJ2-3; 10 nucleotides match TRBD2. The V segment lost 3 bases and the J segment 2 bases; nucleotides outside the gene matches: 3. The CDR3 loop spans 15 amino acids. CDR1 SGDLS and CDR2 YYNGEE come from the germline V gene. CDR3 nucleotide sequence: TGTGCCAGCAGCGCGAGCGGGGGGGCCACAGATACGCAGTATTTT. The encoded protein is CASSASGGATDTQYF.

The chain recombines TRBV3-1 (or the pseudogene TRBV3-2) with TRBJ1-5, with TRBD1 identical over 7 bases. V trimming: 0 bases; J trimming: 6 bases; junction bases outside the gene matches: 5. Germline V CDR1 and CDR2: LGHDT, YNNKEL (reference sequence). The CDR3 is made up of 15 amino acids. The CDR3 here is CASSQDATGAQPQHF. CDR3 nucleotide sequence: TGTGCCAGCAGCCAAGATGCAACAGGGGCTCAGCCCCAGCATTTT.